The 10 T cell receptor beta chains listed next were all sequenced from one sample in a study of blood T cells in healthy people across ages. Alongside a J-beta primer mix, a sample-barcoded 5' primer served in a second PCR lasting about 7 to 11 cycles. MiXCR, applied by TCRdb to the 5' RACE reads, yields one record per CDR3 protein. Of 550,000 to 700,000 distinct CDR3 sequences in the sample, approximately 30% were seen once. Sequencing was carried out using blood. These receptor sequences come from a woman in her seventies in good health.

J is TRBJ1-2 and V is TRBV6-6, with D hard to call. The CDR3 sequence is 14 residues long. In germline, CDR1 is MNHNY, CDR2 SVGAGI (reference sequence). V lost 1 base and J lost 3, with 9 bases in between. The CDR3 region is CASSYLTEDYGYTF. In nucleotides, the CDR3 is TGTGCCAGCAGTTACTTGACGGAAGACTATGGCTACACCTTC.

J is TRBJ1-6 and V is TRBV5-1; 8 nucleotides match TRBD1. The CDR3 covers 18 residues. Germline lookup yields CDR1 SGHRS and CDR2 YFSETQ. With 0 bases clipped from V and 7 bases from J, the junction kept 12 bases outside the gene matches. The CDR3 protein is CASSLEGQGRGGNSPLHF. The CDR3 nucleotides are TGCGCCAGCAGCTTGGAAGGACAGGGTAGGGGTGGGAATTCACCCCTCCACTTT.

The chain uses TRBV5-1 and TRBJ2-5, with 10 bases identical to TRBD1. The better agreement between TRBJ2-7 and the DNA end casts doubt on the J call. Germline V gene lookup returns CDR1 SGHRS and CDR2 YFSETQ. The CDR3 has 17 amino acids. CDR3 sequence: CASSLPWDRGHSYEQYF. In nucleotides, the CDR3 is TGCGCCAGCAGCTTGCCCTGGGACAGGGGCCACTCCTACGAGCAGTACTTC.

The chain combines TRBV5-1 with TRBJ2-5; 7 nucleotides line up with TRBD1. The CDR3 is made up of 14 amino acids. The germline gives CDR1 SGHRS, CDR2 YFSETQ. With V trimmed by 4 bases and J by 4 bases, 7 bases remained unmatched. This chain's CDR3 is CASSPRDSSETQYF. DNA of the CDR3: TGCGCCAGCAGCCCTCGGGACAGTTCAGAGACCCAGTACTTC.

This clonotype has a handful of counts. The chain is built from TRBV29-1 and TRBJ1-2; D remains unclear. V lost 8 bases and J 8 bases, leaving 6 bases between the germline ends. CDR1 is SQVTM, CDR2 ANQGSEA, per germline. The CDR3 has 8 residues. In nucleotides, the CDR3 is TGCAGCCCTGGAGGCTACACCTTC. It codes for CSPGGYTF.

Many counts were recorded for this clonotype. The rearrangement uses TRBV7-8 and TRBJ1-6, with TRBD1 matching over 8 bases. CDR1 and CDR2 from the germline V gene are SGHVS and FQNEAQ. Germline trimming cut 4 bases from V and 8 bases from J; bases unmatched to any gene: 7. This CDR3 region has 15 residues. CDR3 nucleotides: TGTGCCAGCAGCTCAACGGGACAGGCCCATTCACCCCTCCACTTT. As protein: CASSSTGQAHSPLHF.

The chain recombines TRBV15 with TRBJ1-6, with D unclear. The CDR3 length is 17 residues. The germline gives CDR1 LNHNV, CDR2 YYDKDF (reference sequence). Trimming stripped 0 bases from V and 7 bases from J, with 16 bases between. For the CDR3, the DNA is TGTGCCACCAGCAGAGATGAAGGCTTTTTAGGGAATTCACCCCTCCACTTT. Protein sequence: CATSRDEGFLGNSPLHF. Full variable domain (remainder filled in from reference TRBV15 and TRBJ1-6): DAMVIQNPRYQVTQFGKPVTLSCSQTLNHNVMYWYQQKSSQAPKLLFHYYDKDFNNEADTPDNFQSRRPNTSFCFLDIRSPGLGDTAMYLCATSRDEGFLGNSPLHFGNGTRLTVT.

The chain couples TRBV6-1 to TRBJ1-1, with a possible D match to TRBD1 (6 bases). The CDR3 runs 15 residues. V was cut by 9 bases and J by 4 bases, with 21 bases left in between. From germline, CDR1 is MNHNS and CDR2 SASEGT. Here the CDR3 reads CASPINWKGGTEAFF. The CDR3 coding sequence is TGTGCCAGTCCAATCAACTGGAAGGGGGGCACTGAAGCTTTCTTT.

This rearrangement joins TRBV7-2 to TRBJ2-5, with D perhaps matching TRBD1 or TRBD2 (5 bases each). The closer fit of TRBJ2-1 to the DNA end suggests the J call may be wrong. The CDR3 has 14 residues. The germline V gene has CDR1 SGHTA and CDR2 FQGNSA. The CDR3 DNA reads TGTGCCAGCAGCTTTTTTGGGACCATTCAAGAGCAGTTCTTC. This translates into CASSFFGTIQEQFF.

The chain combines TRBV14 with TRBJ1-2, with unresolved D. The CDR3 contains 14 residues. Germline V gene lookup returns CDR1 SGHDN and CDR2 FVKESK. Between the trimmed V and J ends, which lost 6 bases and 2 bases, there was a span of 13 bases. In DNA form, the CDR3 reads TGTGCCAGCAGTACTTTGACGGGAAACTATGGCTACACCTTC. Amino acid sequence: CASSTLTGNYGYTF.